These T cell receptor beta chains were read from a single sample in a study of human T cells and chemical hapten exposure. TCRdb itself ran the reads through MiXCR, one entry per CDR3 protein. The repertoire holds 120,000 or so distinct CDR3 sequences, with over 7.5% as singletons. The sequencing input was whole blood. The receptors come from a human donor in good health. Some clones in this sample may be carry-over from other donors' samples. The CDR3 runs from the conserved cysteine through the conserved F or W. The D gene is left open where the match is weak. Size is omitted from some rows. Given values are once, few, many or a class for expanded clones.

clone_size	j_call	d_call	v_call	cdr3_nt	cdr3_aa
.	TRBJ2-7	.	TRBV6-5	TGTGCCAGCAGTGCACAATACAGGGACCGGTACGAGCAGTACTTC	CASSAQYRDRYEQYF
many	TRBJ1-5	TRBD1	TRBV19	TGTGCCAGTAGCCCCCCGACAGGGGGCGTGAATCAGCCCCAGCATTTT	CASSPPTGGVNQPQHF
.	TRBJ1-2	.	TRBV15	TGTGCCACCAGCAGAGACTTCGACAGTCGTAACTATGGCTACACCTTC	CATSRDFDSRNYGYTF
few	TRBJ2-5	.	TRBV30	TGTGCCTGGGGGGGAGGAGAGACCCAGTACTTC	CAWGGGETQYF
few	TRBJ2-1	.	TRBV6-2/TRBV6-3	TGTGCCAGCAGTTACAGGGGGACTATCTACAATGAGCAGTTCTTC	CASSYRGTIYNEQFF
.	TRBJ1-1	.	TRBV27	TGTGCCAGCAGTTTAACGGGACGGTGGAGAAAGAACACTGAAGCTTTCTTT	CASSLTGRWRKNTEAFF
many	TRBJ1-3	.	TRBV10-3	TGTGCCATCAGTGACAGTTCCTCTGGAAACACCATATATTTT	CAISDSSSGNTIYF
.	TRBJ2-2	TRBD2	TRBV9	TGTGCCAGCAGCCTAAGGACTAGCGCGGACGGGGAGCTGTTTTTT	CASSLRTSADGELFF
few	TRBJ1-1	.	TRBV6-5	TGTGCCAGCAGAGACCGGGACGGCTTGAACACTGAAGCTTTCTTT	CASRDRDGLNTEAFF
.	TRBJ1-4	.	TRBV9	TGTGCCAGCAGCGTTTACGGAAGTACTAATGAAAAACTGTTTTTT	CASSVYGSTNEKLFF
few	TRBJ2-1	.	TRBV6-6	TGTGCCAGCAGTTACTCGACTACACCTTCCTACAATGAGCAGTTCTTC	CASSYSTTPSYNEQFF
many	TRBJ2-1	TRBD1	TRBV10-3	TGTGCCATCAGGACCGGGACAGGGGGCGTCTACAATGAGCAGTTCTTC	CAIRTGTGGVYNEQFF
.	TRBJ2-7	.	TRBV10-3	TGTGCCATCAGCAGGGAGCGCGAGCAGTACTTC	CAISREREQYF
many	TRBJ2-1	TRBD1	TRBV29-1	TGCAGCGTTGAAGGACAGGGGGCTTCCTACAATGAGCAGTTCTTC	CSVEGQGASYNEQFF
few	TRBJ1-3	TRBD1	TRBV10-3	TGTGCCATCAGTGAGTCCCGGGACAGGACAGAGAGCTCTGGAAACACCATATATTTT	CAISESRDRTESSGNTIYF
medium-sized	TRBJ1-1	.	TRBV29-1	TGCAGCGTTGTATCCGGTATGAACACTGAAGCTTTCTTT	CSVVSGMNTEAFF
.	TRBJ2-7	.	TRBV7-2	TGTGCCAGCAGCTTAGTTCCCATCCAGGGAACCTACGAGCAGTACTTC	CASSLVPIQGTYEQYF
.	TRBJ2-2	.	TRBV5-1	TGCGCCAGCAGCTTAAGAGGAGTGGCCGGGGAGCTGTTTTTT	CASSLRGVAGELFF
many	TRBJ2-7	.	TRBV5-4	TGTGCCAGCAGCCCGGGACTCCCGGGGGAGCAGTACTTC	CASSPGLPGEQYF
.	TRBJ2-1	TRBD1	TRBV14	TGTGCCAGCAGCCCCGACAGGGGTAGGTACAATGAGCAGTTCTTC	CASSPDRGRYNEQFF
few	TRBJ1-1	.	TRBV6-5	TGTGCCAGCAGTTACTACGGGTCGAACACTGAAGCTTTCTTT	CASSYYGSNTEAFF
many	TRBJ1-3	.	TRBV12-3/TRBV12-4	TGTGCCAGCAGTGGGGTGGACTCTGGAAACACCATATATTTT	CASSGVDSGNTIYF
many	TRBJ1-3	TRBD1	TRBV5-1	TGCGCCAGCAGCTCCACGCCGGGACAGGGTAGCTCTGGAAACACCATATATTTT	CASSSTPGQGSSGNTIYF
.	TRBJ1-3	.	TRBV6-5	TGTGCCAGCAGTTACTCCCCCGGAGGGCCCGGAAACACCATATATTTT	CASSYSPGGPGNTIYF